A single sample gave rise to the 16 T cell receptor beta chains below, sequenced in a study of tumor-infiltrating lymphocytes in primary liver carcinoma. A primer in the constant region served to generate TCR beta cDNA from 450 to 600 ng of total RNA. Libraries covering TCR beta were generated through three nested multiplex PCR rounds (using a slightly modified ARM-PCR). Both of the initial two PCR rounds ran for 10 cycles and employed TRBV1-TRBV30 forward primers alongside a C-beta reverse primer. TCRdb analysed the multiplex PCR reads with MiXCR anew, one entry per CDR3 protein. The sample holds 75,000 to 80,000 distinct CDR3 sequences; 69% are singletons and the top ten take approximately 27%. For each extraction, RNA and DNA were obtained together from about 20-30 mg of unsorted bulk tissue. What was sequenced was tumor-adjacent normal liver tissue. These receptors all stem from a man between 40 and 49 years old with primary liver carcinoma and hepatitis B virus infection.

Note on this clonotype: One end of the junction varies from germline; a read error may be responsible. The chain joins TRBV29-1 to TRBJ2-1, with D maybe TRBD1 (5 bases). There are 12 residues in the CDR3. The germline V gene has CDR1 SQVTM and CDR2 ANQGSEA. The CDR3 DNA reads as TGCAGGGCCCGGACATGGGGCAATGAGCAATTGTTC. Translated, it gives CRARTWGNEQLF.

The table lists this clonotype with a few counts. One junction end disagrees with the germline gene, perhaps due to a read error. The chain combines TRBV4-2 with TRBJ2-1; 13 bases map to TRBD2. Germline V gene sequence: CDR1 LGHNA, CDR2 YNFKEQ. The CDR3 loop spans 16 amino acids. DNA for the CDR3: TGTGCCTGCAGAGTAACCGGGACTAGCGGGGACAATGAGCAGTTCTTC. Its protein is CACRVTGTSGDNEQFF.

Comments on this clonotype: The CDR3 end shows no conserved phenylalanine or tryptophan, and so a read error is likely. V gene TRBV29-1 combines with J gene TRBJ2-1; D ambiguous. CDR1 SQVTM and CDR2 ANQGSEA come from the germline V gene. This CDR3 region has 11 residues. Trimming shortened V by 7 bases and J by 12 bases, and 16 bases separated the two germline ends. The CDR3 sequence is CSAGGYIAQFI. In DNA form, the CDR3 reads TGCAGCGCGGGTGGGTATATTGCGCAGTTCATC.

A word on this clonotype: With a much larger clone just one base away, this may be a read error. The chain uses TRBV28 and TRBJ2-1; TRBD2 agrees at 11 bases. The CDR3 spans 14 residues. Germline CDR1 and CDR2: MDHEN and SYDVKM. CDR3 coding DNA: TGTGTCAGTATGGCTAGCGGGAGGTCCTATGAGCAGTTCTTC. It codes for CVSMASGRSYEQFF.

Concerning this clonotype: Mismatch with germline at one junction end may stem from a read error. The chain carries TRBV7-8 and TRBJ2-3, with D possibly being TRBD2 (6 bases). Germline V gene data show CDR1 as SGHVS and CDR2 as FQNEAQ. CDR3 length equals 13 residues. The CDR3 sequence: CASWGVDEDMQFF. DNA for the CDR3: TGTGCCAGCTGGGGGGTAGACGAGGATATGCAGTTTTTT. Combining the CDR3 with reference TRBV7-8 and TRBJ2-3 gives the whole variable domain GAGVSQSPRYKVAKRGQDVALRCDPISGHVSLFWYQQALGQGPEFLTYFQNEAQLDKSGLPSDRFFAERPEGSVSTLKIQRTQQEDSAVYLCASWGVDEDMQFFGPGTRLTVL.

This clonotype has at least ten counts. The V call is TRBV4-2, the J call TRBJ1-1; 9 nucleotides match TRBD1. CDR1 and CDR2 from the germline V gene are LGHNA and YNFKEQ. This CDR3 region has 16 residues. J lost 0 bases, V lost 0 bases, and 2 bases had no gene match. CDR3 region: CASSQDGQGMNTEAFF. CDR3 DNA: TGTGCCAGCAGCCAAGACGGACAGGGGATGAACACTGAAGCTTTCTTT.

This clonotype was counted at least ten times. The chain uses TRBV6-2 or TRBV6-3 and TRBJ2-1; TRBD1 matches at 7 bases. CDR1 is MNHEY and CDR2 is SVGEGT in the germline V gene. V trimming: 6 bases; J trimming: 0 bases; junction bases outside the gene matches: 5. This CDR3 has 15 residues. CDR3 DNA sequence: TGTGCCAGCAGACTCGGGACAGTCTCCTACAATGAGCAGTTCTTC. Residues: CASRLGTVSYNEQFF.

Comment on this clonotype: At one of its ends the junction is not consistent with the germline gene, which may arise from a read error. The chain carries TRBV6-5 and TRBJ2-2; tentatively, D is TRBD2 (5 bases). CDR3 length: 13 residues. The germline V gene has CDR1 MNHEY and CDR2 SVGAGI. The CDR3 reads CASSGDGNGELLF. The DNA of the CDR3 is TGTGCCAGCAGTGGCGACGGCAACGGGGAGCTGTTGTTT.

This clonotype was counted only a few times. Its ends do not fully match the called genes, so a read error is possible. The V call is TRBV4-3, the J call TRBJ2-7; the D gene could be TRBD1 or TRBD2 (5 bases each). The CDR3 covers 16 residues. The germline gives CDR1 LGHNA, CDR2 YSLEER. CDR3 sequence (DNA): TGCGCCAGCAGCCCGGAACTAGGGGTCGCATCCTACGAGCTGTACTTC. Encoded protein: CASSPELGVASYELYF.

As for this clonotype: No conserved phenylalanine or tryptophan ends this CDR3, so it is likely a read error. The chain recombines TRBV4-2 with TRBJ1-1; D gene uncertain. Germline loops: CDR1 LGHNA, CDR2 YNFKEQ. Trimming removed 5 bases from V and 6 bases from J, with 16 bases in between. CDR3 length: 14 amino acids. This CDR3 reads CASSTNQRDAEAFY. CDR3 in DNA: TGTGCCAGCAGCACAAACCAGAGAGATGCTGAAGCTTTCTAT.

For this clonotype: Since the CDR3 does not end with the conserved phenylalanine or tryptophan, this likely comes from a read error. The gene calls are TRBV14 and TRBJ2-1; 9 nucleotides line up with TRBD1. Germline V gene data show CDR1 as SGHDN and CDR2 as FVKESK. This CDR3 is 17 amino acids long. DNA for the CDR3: TGTGCCAGTAGCCAAGAGGGTCAGGGGACAGGGTACAATGAGCAGTTCCTC. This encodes CASSQEGQGTGYNEQFL.

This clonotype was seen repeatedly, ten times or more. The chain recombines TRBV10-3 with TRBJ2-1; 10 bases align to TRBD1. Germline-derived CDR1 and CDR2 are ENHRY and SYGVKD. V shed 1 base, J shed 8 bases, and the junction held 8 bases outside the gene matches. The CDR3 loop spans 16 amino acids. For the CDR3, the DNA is TGTGCCATCAGTGAGTTGGGGACAGGGGCGTCCGATGAGCAGTTCTTC. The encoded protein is CAISELGTGASDEQFF.

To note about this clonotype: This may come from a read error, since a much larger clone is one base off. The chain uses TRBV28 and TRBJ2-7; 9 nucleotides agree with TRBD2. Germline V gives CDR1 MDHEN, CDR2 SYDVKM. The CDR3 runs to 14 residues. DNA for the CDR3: TGTACCAGCAGTCCCTTAGCGGGAGTTTACGAGCAGTACTTC. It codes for CTSSPLAGVYEQYF. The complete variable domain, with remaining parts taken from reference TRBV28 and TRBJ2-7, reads DVKVTQSSRYLVKRTGEKVFLECVQDMDHENMFWYRQDPGLGLRLIYFSYDVKMKEKGDIPEGYSVSREKKERFSLILESASTNQTSMYLCTSSPLAGVYEQYFGPGTRLTVT.

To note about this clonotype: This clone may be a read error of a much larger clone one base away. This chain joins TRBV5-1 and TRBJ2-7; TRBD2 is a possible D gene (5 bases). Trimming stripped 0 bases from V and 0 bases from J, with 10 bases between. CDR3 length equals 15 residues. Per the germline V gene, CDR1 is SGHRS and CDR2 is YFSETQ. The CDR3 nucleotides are TGCGCCAGCAGCTTGGGAGGGATAAGCTCCTACGAGCAGTACTTC. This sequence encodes CASSLGGISSYEQYF.

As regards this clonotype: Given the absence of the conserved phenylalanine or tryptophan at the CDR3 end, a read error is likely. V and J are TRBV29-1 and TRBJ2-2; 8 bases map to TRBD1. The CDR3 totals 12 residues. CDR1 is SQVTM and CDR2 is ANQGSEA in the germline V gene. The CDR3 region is CSGRQGSGDLFY. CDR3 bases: TGCAGCGGTAGACAGGGGTCCGGGGATCTGTTTTAT.

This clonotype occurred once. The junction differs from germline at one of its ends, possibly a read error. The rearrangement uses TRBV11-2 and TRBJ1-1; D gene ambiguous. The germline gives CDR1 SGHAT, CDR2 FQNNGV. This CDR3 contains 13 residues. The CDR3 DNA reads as TGCGGCAGCAGCTTAGTAGACAACACTGAAGCTTTCTTT. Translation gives CGSSLVDNTEAFF.